This T cell receptor beta chain was sequenced in a study of blood T cell repertoires in COVID-19. In the study overall: Sample material is recorded as cDNA or gDNA derived from T cells, B-cell-depleted T cells, or PBMCs.

Germline V gives CDR1 SNHLY, CDR2 FYNNEI. CDR3 size: 15 residues. V shed 3 bases and J 5 bases; nucleotides not matched to a gene: 9. Original handling: Nucleated cell counts were estimated from reference gene primer amplification. Sequenced by immunoSEQ multiplex PCR; TCRdb stores in-frame clones only, minus some. The DNA gave D and trimming, while V, J and clone size come from that table. Here the sample spans just under 350,000 clones, 88% being singletons. Patients at the Seattle site were enrolled during active infection and followed longitudinally. The clonotype comes from a woman in her seventies with COVID-19, enrolled during active disease. The chain employs TRBV2 and TRBJ2-5; 7 positions agree with TRBD1. Sequenced material: peripheral blood. The CDR3 spells CASSETGRKLETQYF. As DNA, the CDR3 is TGTGCCAGCAGTGAGACAGGGAGAAAGTTGGAGACCCAGTACTTC. Looking up the rest from reference TRBV2 and TRBJ2-5 gives the full variable domain: EPEVTQTPSHQVTQMGQEVILRCVPISNHLYFYWYRQILGQKVEFLVSFYNNEISEKSEIFDDQFSVERPDGSNFTLKIRSTKLEDSAMYFCASSETGRKLETQYFGPGTRLLVL.